The clone carrying this T cell receptor (beta chain) was detected only once. The antigen is not known. The CDR3 is 14 amino acids. CDR1 is MNHNY and CDR2 is SVGAGI in the germline V gene (reference sequence). Trimming cost V 4 bases and J 0 bases, with 9 bases left between them. Using immunoSEQ multiplex PCR, the repertoire was profiled, and TCRdb retains in-frame clones only, with some absent. The sample consists of 240,000 or so clones, about 80% of them appearing once. The data were obtained in a study of Tregs in tolerant kidney transplant recipients. Whole-study results and caveats: The small number of patients limits these findings pending further validation. Biological reproducibility was not directly addressed in this study.

The rearrangement joins TRBV6-6 to TRBJ1-2, with D possibly matching TRBD1 (5 bases). Source material: CD4+ T cells from blood. The receptor comes from a human donor in good health. The CDR3 protein is CASSSPTANYGYTF. The CDR3, as DNA: TGTGCCAGCAGTTCCCCGACAGCTAACTATGGCTACACCTTC.